One T cell receptor beta chain is described in this entry. What it binds is not known. These data belong to a study of cytomegalovirus exposure and HLA in healthy donors. Study background: The 120 or so validation repertoires were produced on the same platform as the 650 or so repertoires of the first cohort. This was reported in a later analysis. Broader study findings: As confirmed in vitro, a few CMV-associated chains were specific for CMV antigens. Among TCR beta chains, those listed as cytomegalovirus-associated numbered over 150.

The method was immunoSEQ multiplex PCR; TCRdb's version includes in-frame clones alone and lacks a portion of them. The sample consists of 200,000 to 250,000 clones, around nine tenths of them appearing once. Sequences were obtained from PBMCs. The sequence derives from a woman aged 18-35 years in good health and CMV-seropositive.

CDR3 sequence: CSVIRLAGNEQFF. The DNA of the CDR3 is TGCAGCGTTATTCGACTAGCCGGCAATGAGCAGTTCTTC. This chain connects TRBV29-1 to TRBJ2-1; the match to TRBD2 covers 7 bases. Germline-derived CDR1 and CDR2 are SQVTM and ANQGSEA. V lost 5 bases to trimming and J lost 6 bases; unmatched junction nucleotides: 7. The CDR3 is 13 residues long.